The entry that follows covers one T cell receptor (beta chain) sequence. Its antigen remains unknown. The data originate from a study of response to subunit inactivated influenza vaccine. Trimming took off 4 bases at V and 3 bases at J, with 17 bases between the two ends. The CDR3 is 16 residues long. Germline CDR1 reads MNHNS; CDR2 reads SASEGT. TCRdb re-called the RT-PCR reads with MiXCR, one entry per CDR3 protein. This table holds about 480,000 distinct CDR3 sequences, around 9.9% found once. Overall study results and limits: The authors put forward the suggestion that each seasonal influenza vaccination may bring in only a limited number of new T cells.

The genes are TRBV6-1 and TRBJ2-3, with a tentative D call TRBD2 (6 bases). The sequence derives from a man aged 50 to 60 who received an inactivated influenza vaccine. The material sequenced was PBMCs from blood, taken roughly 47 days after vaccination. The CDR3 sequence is CASSGVRGGLTDTQYF. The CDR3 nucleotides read TGTGCCAGCAGTGGGGTTCGGGGAGGTTTGACAGATACGCAGTATTTT.